Listed below are T cell receptor beta chains from one sample, sequenced in a study of sequential checkpoint blockade in melanoma. Using immunoSEQ multiplex PCR, the repertoire was profiled, and TCRdb retains in-frame clones only, with some absent. The sample has 5,000 to 6,500 clones; roughly three fifths are singletons. Specimen: CD8+ T cells sorted from blood (inferred from file names), collected from a patient given nivolumab and ipilimumab in sequence. The receptors were sampled from a human donor with melanoma. Both conserved end residues are part of each CDR3. The D gene is left open where the match is weak. A row's size may be missing; if present it is once, few, many or a size class.

cdr3_aa: CASSLTEPGYTGELFF
j_call: TRBJ2-2
d_call: NA
clone_size: NA
v_call: TRBV7-3

cdr3_aa: CASSIVGTTGADEQFF
j_call: TRBJ2-1
d_call: TRBD2
clone_size: many
v_call: TRBV19

cdr3_aa: CASSFLGTGEKLFF
j_call: TRBJ1-4
d_call: TRBD1
clone_size: few
v_call: TRBV27

cdr3_aa: CASKHELRVPEAFF
j_call: TRBJ1-1
d_call: NA
clone_size: NA
v_call: TRBV6-5

cdr3_aa: CASSTTGSSPYGYTF
j_call: TRBJ1-2
d_call: NA
clone_size: many
v_call: TRBV13

cdr3_aa: CASSQGHRGNEQFF
j_call: TRBJ2-1
d_call: TRBD1
clone_size: NA
v_call: TRBV4-1

cdr3_aa: CSVADNYEQYF
j_call: TRBJ2-7
d_call: NA
clone_size: NA
v_call: TRBV29-1

cdr3_aa: CASSLGGADTEAFF
j_call: TRBJ1-1
d_call: NA
clone_size: NA
v_call: TRBV27

cdr3_aa: CASSLLGEGVAQQYF
j_call: TRBJ2-7
d_call: TRBD2
clone_size: few
v_call: TRBV7-9

cdr3_aa: CASRRLAMNTEAFF
j_call: TRBJ1-1
d_call: NA
clone_size: NA
v_call: TRBV27

cdr3_aa: CASSLGGQGGYNEQFF
j_call: TRBJ2-1
d_call: TRBD1
clone_size: NA
v_call: TRBV5-4

cdr3_aa: CASSSRLAETQYF
j_call: TRBJ2-5
d_call: TRBD2
clone_size: NA
v_call: TRBV7-8

cdr3_aa: CASSYGTSSYNEQFF
j_call: TRBJ2-1
d_call: NA
clone_size: few
v_call: TRBV5-4

cdr3_aa: CASSFWTGLEQYF
j_call: TRBJ2-7
d_call: TRBD1
clone_size: NA
v_call: TRBV5-6

cdr3_aa: CASSFGGPWSDTQYF
j_call: TRBJ2-3
d_call: NA
clone_size: NA
v_call: TRBV7-8

cdr3_aa: CSVELGTSGRAFRETQYF
j_call: TRBJ2-5
d_call: TRBD2
clone_size: NA
v_call: TRBV29-1

cdr3_aa: CASSSFPGLEQFF
j_call: TRBJ2-1
d_call: NA
clone_size: NA
v_call: TRBV19

cdr3_aa: CASSLWAISYEQYF
j_call: TRBJ2-7
d_call: NA
clone_size: NA
v_call: TRBV11-2

cdr3_aa: CASSVAPRPVPTDTQYF
j_call: TRBJ2-3
d_call: NA
clone_size: NA
v_call: TRBV9

cdr3_aa: CAISEGGLTIYEQYF
j_call: TRBJ2-7
d_call: NA
clone_size: NA
v_call: TRBV10-3

cdr3_aa: CAISESGSGSRYEQYF
j_call: NA
d_call: TRBD2
clone_size: few
v_call: TRBV10-3

cdr3_aa: CASKSGTENTEAFF
j_call: TRBJ1-1
d_call: TRBD1
clone_size: NA
v_call: TRBV2

cdr3_aa: CASSLERQGYGYTF
j_call: TRBJ1-2
d_call: TRBD1
clone_size: NA
v_call: TRBV5-4

cdr3_aa: CASSLERTSGNEQFF
j_call: TRBJ2-1
d_call: TRBD2
clone_size: NA
v_call: TRBV7-2

cdr3_aa: CASSYSGGGYTF
j_call: TRBJ1-2
d_call: NA
clone_size: NA
v_call: TRBV6-5

cdr3_aa: CARSDGTGGGEQYF
j_call: TRBJ2-7
d_call: TRBD1
clone_size: NA
v_call: TRBV2

cdr3_aa: CASSLTGGWTGELFF
j_call: TRBJ2-2
d_call: TRBD2
clone_size: NA
v_call: TRBV4-1

cdr3_aa: CASSRTGFYDAEAFF
j_call: TRBJ1-1
d_call: NA
clone_size: NA
v_call: TRBV25-1

cdr3_aa: CASSLSSGSGTGELFF
j_call: TRBJ2-2
d_call: TRBD2
clone_size: NA
v_call: TRBV27

cdr3_aa: CASSGRNEGEQYF
j_call: TRBJ2-7
d_call: NA
clone_size: few
v_call: TRBV6-1

cdr3_aa: CASSQEGGIGDSPLHF
j_call: TRBJ1-6
d_call: NA
clone_size: few
v_call: TRBV4-3

cdr3_aa: CASSSAPLGPQHF
j_call: TRBJ1-5
d_call: NA
clone_size: NA
v_call: TRBV5-6

cdr3_aa: CAWSVLGDTQYF
j_call: TRBJ2-3
d_call: NA
clone_size: NA
v_call: TRBV30

cdr3_aa: CASSEGDRELYQPQHF
j_call: TRBJ1-5
d_call: TRBD1
clone_size: NA
v_call: TRBV6-1

cdr3_aa: CASRTGFSTDTQYF
j_call: TRBJ2-3
d_call: TRBD1
clone_size: NA
v_call: TRBV19

cdr3_aa: CSVVPGASGYNEQFF
j_call: TRBJ2-1
d_call: TRBD2
clone_size: NA
v_call: TRBV29-1

cdr3_aa: CASSFASDEQFF
j_call: TRBJ2-1
d_call: NA
clone_size: many
v_call: TRBV7-2

cdr3_aa: CASSVGGDLNTEAFF
j_call: TRBJ1-1
d_call: NA
clone_size: NA
v_call: TRBV6-5

cdr3_aa: CASSQGPGQEETEAFF
j_call: TRBJ1-1
d_call: TRBD1
clone_size: medium-sized
v_call: TRBV4-3

cdr3_aa: CASSPRAGVETQYF
j_call: TRBJ2-5
d_call: TRBD2
clone_size: NA
v_call: TRBV7-3

cdr3_aa: CASRPPGQGRQREQYF
j_call: TRBJ2-7
d_call: TRBD1
clone_size: NA
v_call: TRBV2